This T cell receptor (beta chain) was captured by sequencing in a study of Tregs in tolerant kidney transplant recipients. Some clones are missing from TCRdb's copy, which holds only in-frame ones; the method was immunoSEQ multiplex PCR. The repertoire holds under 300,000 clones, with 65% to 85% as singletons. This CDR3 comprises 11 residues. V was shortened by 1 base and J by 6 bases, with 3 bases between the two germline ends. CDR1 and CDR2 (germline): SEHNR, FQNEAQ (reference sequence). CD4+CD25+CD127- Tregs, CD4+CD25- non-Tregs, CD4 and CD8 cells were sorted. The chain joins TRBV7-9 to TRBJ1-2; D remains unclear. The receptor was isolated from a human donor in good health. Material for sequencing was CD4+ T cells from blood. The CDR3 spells CASSLVDGYTF. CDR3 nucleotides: TGTGCCAGCAGCTTAGTAGATGGCTACACCTTC.